The clone carrying this T cell receptor beta chain was recorded a few times. Its antigen remains unknown. This sample is drawn from a study of T cell repertoires in cytomegalovirus infection. Study at large: Public TCR beta signatures marked donors with CMV infection and the matching HLA.

Germline loops: CDR1 SQVTM, CDR2 ANQGSEA. The CDR3 is made up of 11 amino acids. With 4 bases removed from V and 4 bases from J, the gap between germline ends came to 8 bases. Study findings and constraints: Dominating the ex vivo response were TCR beta clonotypes that were CMV-specific and HLA-C-restricted. Public TCR beta family frequency separated CMV-and-HLA carriers, including in an independent cohort.

In TCRdb, the reads were re-called with MiXCR into one record per CDR3 protein. The table lists 350,000 to 550,000 distinct CDR3 sequences, 30% to 40% of them singletons. Sequencing was done on a sample of PBMCs. This receptor was taken from a human donor in good health (CMV status not recorded). Some clones in this sample may be carry-over from other donors' samples. The genes are TRBV29-1 and TRBJ2-7, with D perhaps matching TRBD2 (5 bases). DNA for the CDR3: TGCAGCGTTGGGGAGATGTACGAGCAGTACTTC. Encoded protein: CSVGEMYEQYF.